The present T cell receptor beta chain was sequenced within a study of cytomegalovirus exposure and HLA in healthy donors. The CDR3 spans 15 residues. V was shortened by 4 bases and J by 3 bases, with 15 bases between the two germline ends. The germline CDR1 and CDR2 sequences are MNHNS and SASEGT. Both 60 Vbeta primers and 13 Jbeta primers went into the PCR. Assay used: immunoSEQ multiplex PCR; TCRdb lists only in-frame clones, some missing. The sample includes approximately 120,000 clones, roughly 74% of them seen just once. Sequences were obtained from PBMCs. This TCR came from a woman in her 50s in good health and CMV-seropositive. The gene calls are TRBV6-1 and TRBJ1-1; tentative D call: TRBD1 (5 bases). The CDR3 DNA follows: TGTGCCAGCAGTGCAGTAGGTACGGGGGACACTGAAGCTTTCTTT. Amino acid sequence: CASSAVGTGDTEAFF.